The TCR beta chain described here comes from a study of radiotherapy plus CTLA-4 blockade in lung cancer. Looking at the study overall: Among enrolled patients, 15% to 20% responded and 31% achieved disease control. The study, taken as a whole, reports: Clones of tumor-derived TCRs expanded in blood after radiotherapy plus ipilimumab. Alongside interferon-beta, early blood T cell clone dynamics were reportedly the best predictor of response.

Assay: immunoSEQ multiplex PCR; the TCRdb copy retains only in-frame clones and omits some. Among about 88,000 clones, roughly 70% were seen once, and the ten largest hold about 14%. As concerns this clone: Its matching antigen is unknown.

Per germline, CDR1 LGHNA and CDR2 YSLEER. This CDR3 is built from 16 residues. V trimming: 0 bases; J trimming: 2 bases; junction bases outside the gene matches: 4. The receptor was isolated from a human donor with non-small cell lung cancer that progressed on radiotherapy plus ipilimumab. Sequenced here: peripheral blood, sampled from a patient treated with radiotherapy plus ipilimumab. The chain joins TRBV4-3 to TRBJ1-5, with 7 bases identical to TRBD1. The CDR3 sequence is CASSQDYRGGNQPQHF. In DNA, the CDR3 is TGCGCCAGCAGCCAAGACTACAGGGGTGGCAATCAGCCCCAGCATTTT.